This TCR beta chain was identified during a study of T cells in narcolepsy. Findings and limits, study-wide: No autoreactive T cell clone sequences appeared in some memory CD4+ repertoires.

The germline gives CDR1 MDHEN, CDR2 SYDVKM. The CDR3 runs to 15 residues. Trimming shortened V by 8 bases and J by 1 base, and 14 bases separated the two germline ends. Comments on this clone: No antigen is known for it.

The repertoire was sequenced with immunoSEQ multiplex PCR; TCRdb's copy has only in-frame clones and lacks some. Of tens of thousands of clones in the sample, 82% were seen once. Input material: CD45RA- memory CD4+ T cells from PBMCs. This sequence originates from a human donor with narcolepsy. J is TRBJ2-2 and V is TRBV28, with D possibly matching TRBD2 (5 bases). The CDR3 region has the DNA TGTGCCAGCCGAGAACGGGAAGTGAACACCGGGGAGCTGTTTTTT. It is translated as CASREREVNTGELFF.